The source of this T cell receptor (beta chain) is a study of a mutant IDH1 vaccine in newly diagnosed glioma. Time point noted: week 47, end of study. Each vaccine dose was 300 ug of mutant IDH1 20-mer peptide, with topical imiquimod. Across weeks 1, 3, 5, 7, 11, 15, 19 and 23, patients received a vaccination each time, eight in all. Donors had new WHO grade 3 or 4 IDH1-mutant, ATRX-lost astrocytomas. On this clone itself: Its antigen is unidentified.

TCRdb keeps only in-frame clones here, not all; method: immunoSEQ multiplex PCR. Of 60,000 to 65,000 clones in the sample, under 85% were seen once. With 6 bases removed from V and 0 bases from J, the gap between germline ends came to 11 bases. The germline CDR1 and CDR2 sequences are MNHNS and SASEGT. This CDR3 is built from 14 residues. This TCR was sampled from a young man with glioma. The sequencing here drew on PBMCs, taken from a glioma patient whose treatment included an IDH1 peptide vaccine. The rearrangement links TRBV6-1 to TRBJ1-1; D possibly corresponds to TRBD1 (6 bases). In nucleotides, the CDR3 is TGTGCCAGCAGGGGGGACATCCTGAACACTGAAGCTTTCTTT. Its translation: CASRGDILNTEAFF.